These 19 T cell receptor beta chains originate from one sample sequenced in a study of radiotherapy plus CTLA-4 blockade in lung cancer. The table came from immunoSEQ multiplex PCR; TCRdb's copy has only in-frame clones and leaves some out. The table lists more than 25,000 clones, 79% of them singletons. The sequences come from peripheral blood, collected from a patient treated with radiotherapy plus ipilimumab. These receptors originate from a human donor with non-small cell lung cancer that progressed on radiotherapy plus ipilimumab.

The rearrangement links TRBV2 to TRBJ2-5; no clear D. Per the germline V gene, CDR1 is SNHLY and CDR2 is FYNNEI. The CDR3 has 12 residues. V lost 6 bases and J lost 5, with 10 bases in between. CDR3 DNA sequence: TGTGCCAGCAGAGCCGGGTCGGAGACCCAGTACTTC. This codes for CASRAGSETQYF.

This clone was observed a handful of times. This chain uses TRBV7-9 with TRBJ1-1; possibly TRBD1 for D (6 bases). CDR3 length: 12 amino acids. V lost 5 bases to trimming and J lost 4 bases, with 8 bases between them. The germline V gene has CDR1 SEHNR and CDR2 FQNEAQ (reference sequence). The CDR3 spells CASSIRGTEAFF. CDR3 DNA sequence: TGTGCCAGCAGCATCAGGGGCACTGAAGCTTTCTTT. The full variable domain, with the rest looked up from reference TRBV7-9 and TRBJ1-1, is DTGVSQNPRHKITKRGQNVTFRCDPISEHNRLYWYRQTLGQGPEFLTYFQNEAQLEKSRLLSDRFSAERPKGSFSTLEIQRTEQGDSAMYLCASSIRGTEAFFGQGTRLTVV.

V and J are TRBV10-2 and TRBJ2-5, with a possible D match to TRBD2 (7 bases). The ends were cut back, 4 bases at V and 4 bases at J, with 10 bases in the middle. CDR3 size: 13 residues. Germline V gene sequence: CDR1 WSHSY, CDR2 SAAADI. The DNA of the CDR3 is TGCGCCAGCAGTGGGGGGGGCGCAGAGACCCAGTACTTC. This gives the protein CASSGGGAETQYF.

The V call is TRBV2, the J call TRBJ1-5; possibly TRBD1 for D (6 bases). This CDR3 contains 13 residues. The V gene's germline CDR1 is SNHLY and CDR2 FYNNEI. V lost 7 bases and J 4 bases, leaving 11 bases between the germline ends. CDR3 sequence reads: CASIGQKNQPQHF. CDR3 in DNA: TGTGCCAGCATCGGACAGAAGAATCAGCCCCAGCATTTT.

The CDR3 spells CASSPGQGRAYEQYF. The CDR3 nucleotides read TGTGCCAGCAGCCCGGGCCAGGGAAGGGCCTACGAGCAGTACTTC. V gene TRBV11-2 combines with J gene TRBJ2-7, with D maybe TRBD1 (5 bases). This CDR3 region has 15 residues. CDR1 and CDR2 from the germline V gene are SGHAT and FQNNGV. V lost 5 bases and J lost 2, with 16 bases in between.

This sequence joins TRBV4-1 and TRBJ2-2, with 8 bases matching TRBD1. CDR3 length equals 15 residues. Germline CDR1 and CDR2: MGHRA and YSYEKL. With V trimmed by 1 base and J by 9 bases, 7 bases remained unmatched. For the CDR3, the DNA is TGCGCCAGCAGCCAAGGGACAGGGAAGGGGTGGGAGCTGTTTTTT. This encodes CASSQGTGKGWELFF.

The V call is TRBV5-1, the J call TRBJ2-7; 10 bases are a match to TRBD1. The V segment lost 7 bases and the J segment 2 bases; nucleotides outside the gene matches: 12. CDR3 length: 16 amino acids. Germline values: CDR1 SGHRS, CDR2 YFSETQ. The CDR3 region is CASAGTGAMGPYEQYF. In DNA form, the CDR3 reads TGCGCCAGCGCCGGGACAGGGGCCATGGGGCCCTACGAGCAGTACTTC.

This clone showed up just a few times. The chain links TRBV6-5 to TRBJ1-5; 7 nucleotides match TRBD1. The CDR3 totals 15 residues. Trimming at V came to 0 bases and at J to 6 bases, leaving 5 bases not matched to a gene. CDR1 MNHEY and CDR2 SVGAGI come from the germline V gene. The CDR3 spells CASSYSGDRVQPQHF. The CDR3 bases are TGTGCCAGCAGTTACTCGGGAGACAGGGTTCAGCCCCAGCATTTT.

The rearrangement links TRBV14 to TRBJ1-1, with a tentative D call TRBD1 (5 bases). Germline CDR1 is SGHDN and CDR2 is FVKESK. This CDR3 region has 13 residues. V shed 4 bases and J shed 6 bases, with 12 bases lying between them. CDR3 in amino acids: CASSPGPRSEAFF. DNA of the CDR3: TGTGCCAGCAGCCCGGGACCACGTTCTGAAGCTTTCTTT.

This rearrangement joins TRBV2 to TRBJ2-6, with D uncertain. Trimming pared 1 base from V and 0 bases from J, leaving 4 bases between. Per the germline V gene, CDR1 is SNHLY and CDR2 is FYNNEI. The CDR3 runs 15 residues. The CDR3 spells CASSEGGSGANVLTF. DNA of the CDR3: TGTGCCAGCAGTGAAGGAGGCTCTGGGGCCAACGTCCTGACTTTC.

This chain joins TRBV6-5 and TRBJ2-2; D gene uncertain. The CDR3 runs to 15 residues. Trimming cost V 10 bases and J 0 bases, with 15 bases left between them. Germline V CDR1 and CDR2: MNHEY, SVGAGI. This CDR3 is CATTLQSTNTGELFF. As DNA, the CDR3 is TGTGCCACCACGCTACAGAGCACGAACACCGGGGAGCTGTTTTTT.

The chain has TRBV4-3 and TRBJ1-5; no firm D call. Germline V CDR1 and CDR2: LGHNA, YSLEER. The germline V and J ends were trimmed by 0 bases and 6 bases, with 6 bases remaining between them. CDR3 length: 13 residues. The CDR3 reads CASSQDTRQPQHF. CDR3 DNA sequence: TGCGCCAGCAGCCAAGATACCCGTCAGCCCCAGCATTTT.

J is TRBJ1-6 and V is TRBV7-3; D not certain. The CDR3 consists of 13 residues. Germline CDR1 SGHTA, CDR2 FQGTGA. Trimming removed 8 bases from V and 6 bases from J, with 11 bases in between. The CDR3 sequence is CASRRSINSPLHF. In DNA, the CDR3 is TGTGCCAGCCGGAGGAGCATTAATTCACCCCTCCACTTT.

This clone has a single count. The V call is TRBV18, the J call TRBJ1-6; perhaps TRBD1 as D (6 bases). This CDR3 is 17 amino acids long. Germline V lookup: CDR1 KGHSH, CDR2 LQKENI. V was shortened by 7 bases and J by 9 bases, with 25 bases between the two germline ends. The CDR3 DNA reads TGTGCCAGCTTAGCCGGGACACAGGCGCGGGGAGGTTCACCCCTCCACTTT. Translating gives CASLAGTQARGGSPLHF. Using reference TRBV18 and TRBJ1-6 for the parts outside the CDR3, the full variable domain is NAGVMQNPRHLVRRRGQEARLRCSPMKGHSHVYWYRQLPEEGLKFMVYLQKENIIDESGMPKERFSAEFPKEGPSILRIQQVVRGDSAAYFCASLAGTQARGGSPLHFGNGTRLTVT.

V gene TRBV7-9 combines with J gene TRBJ2-3; D might be TRBD2 (5 bases). V lost 0 bases and J lost 2, with 9 bases in between. Germline values: CDR1 SEHNR, CDR2 FQNEAQ (reference sequence). The CDR3 is made up of 15 amino acids. For the CDR3, the DNA is TGTGCCAGCAGCTTAGCCCTCGACTACACAGATACGCAGTATTTT. As protein: CASSLALDYTDTQYF.

J is TRBJ2-1 and V is TRBV5-1; the D is unclear. This CDR3 spans 12 amino acids. Germline CDR1 is SGHRS and CDR2 is YFSETQ. The ends were cut back, 0 bases at V and 8 bases at J, with 6 bases in the middle. CDR3 sequence: CASSLEWDEQFF. As DNA, the CDR3 is TGCGCCAGCAGCTTGGAATGGGATGAGCAGTTCTTC.

J is TRBJ2-6 and V is TRBV6-6, with D uncertain. Trimming removed 0 bases at V and 0 bases at J, with 6 bases between. The V gene's germline CDR1 is MNHNY and CDR2 SVGAGI (reference sequence). The CDR3 length is 16 residues. CDR3 residues: CASSYSPYSGANVLTF. CDR3 bases: TGTGCCAGCAGTTACTCGCCTTACTCTGGGGCCAACGTCCTGACTTTC.

The rearrangement joins TRBV6-5 to TRBJ1-1; no firm D call. V was cut by 4 bases and J by 0 bases, with 6 bases left in between. The CDR3 has 13 residues. Germline values: CDR1 MNHEY, CDR2 SVGAGI. The CDR3 loop is CASSWTLNTEAFF. In DNA form, the CDR3 reads TGTGCCAGCAGTTGGACCCTGAACACTGAAGCTTTCTTT.

Only a few counts were recorded for this clone. The rearrangement joins TRBV7-8 to TRBJ1-1; D uncertain. The V gene lost 5 bases and the J gene lost 1 base, with 8 bases spanning the gap. CDR1 is SGHVS, CDR2 FQNEAQ, per germline. The CDR3 totals 13 residues. Here the CDR3 reads CASSPFPNTEAFF. The CDR3 region has the DNA TGTGCCAGCAGCCCCTTCCCGAACACTGAAGCTTTCTTT. Full variable domain (rest looked up from reference TRBV7-8 and TRBJ1-1): GAGVSQSPRYKVAKRGQDVALRCDPISGHVSLFWYQQALGQGPEFLTYFQNEAQLDKSGLPSDRFFAERPEGSVSTLKIQRTQQEDSAVYLCASSPFPNTEAFFGQGTRLTVV.